Below, 4 T cell receptor beta chains from the same sample are listed, as sequenced in a study of identical twins. TCRdb ran MiXCR on the 5' RACE reads and lists one entry per CDR3 protein. This table holds some 500,000 distinct CDR3 sequences, 9.5% to 10% found once. Another study also made use of these data, one on yellow fever vaccine responses in identical twins.

Input material: PBMCs. The receptors stem from a woman in her late teens or twenties in good health.

This clonotype was detected only a few times. Sequence at one end of the junction differs from germline and may be a read error. The genes are TRBV7-7 and TRBJ2-5; D may be TRBD2 (6 bases). The germline V gene has CDR1 SSHAT and CDR2 FNYEAQ (reference sequence). This CDR3 contains 15 residues. The CDR3 loop is CASSLGGKSQETQYF. The CDR3 DNA sequence: TGTGCTAGCAGCTTAGGAGGGAAGTCCCAAGAGACCCAGTACTTC.

The genes are TRBV12-3 or TRBV12-4 and TRBJ2-1; 12 nucleotides line up with TRBD2. Trimming cost V 5 bases and J 0 bases; bases outside gene matches: 8. The CDR3 covers 18 residues. This CDR3 reads CASSASGGGPSSYNEQFF. The CDR3 bases are TGTGCCAGCAGTGCTAGCGGGGGGGGGCCGAGCTCCTACAATGAGCAGTTCTTC.

This clonotype was seen a handful of times. The V call is TRBV11-3, the J call TRBJ2-2; D is perhaps TRBD2 (5 bases). The CDR3 totals 16 residues. Germline V CDR1 and CDR2: SGHNT, YENEEA. V dropped 4 bases and J dropped 2 bases, with 14 bases sitting between them. CDR3 coding DNA: TGTGCCAGCAGCTCCCTGATGAGCGGTAACACCGGGGAGCTGTTTTTT. Protein sequence: CASSSLMSGNTGELFF.

The table lists this clonotype with a few counts. This sequence joins TRBV5-1 and TRBJ2-1; D is uncertain. CDR1 and CDR2 (germline): SGHRS, YFSETQ. This CDR3 is 12 amino acids long. V lost 0 bases, J lost 10 bases, and 8 bases lay in between. Here the CDR3 reads CASSLELTEQFF. CDR3 DNA sequence: TGCGCCAGCAGCTTGGAACTGACGGAGCAGTTCTTC.